The 13 T cell receptor beta chains in this list originate from one sample, sequenced in a study of glioma-infiltrating T cells. Using RNA template, CDR3s of TCR alpha and beta were amplified with iRepertoire arm-PCR. TCRdb reprocessed the multiplex PCR reads via MiXCR and lists one record per CDR3 protein. The sample shows 400,000 or so distinct CDR3 sequences, less than 50% of them seen only once. Sample: glioma tissue, nonneoplastic brain tissue, or PBMCs (not recorded which). These receptors were collected from a human donor with low-grade glioma or glioblastoma, undergoing nonglioma brain surgery, or in good health (not recorded which).

Points on this clonotype: A read error is possible here, since a much larger clone lies one base away. The V and J genes are TRBV7-2 and TRBJ2-1; D is perhaps TRBD2 (6 bases). In germline, CDR1 is SGHTA, CDR2 FQGNSA. Trimming cost V 1 base and J 9 bases, with 16 bases left between them. The CDR3 loop spans 15 amino acids. The CDR3 here is CASSLVLASDLEQFF. CDR3 sequence (DNA): TGTGCCAGCAGCTTAGTGCTAGCGAGCGATCTTGAGCAGTTCTTC.

This clonotype showed up many times. Here the CDR3 DNA reads TGTGCCAGCAGTGACGAGAGGACCTCAACCTACAATGAGCAGTTCTTC. This gives the protein CASSDERTSTYNEQFF. The chain carries TRBV25-1 and TRBJ2-1; D ambiguous. Germline V gene lookup returns CDR1 MGHDK and CDR2 SYGVNS. V shed 3 bases and J shed 2 bases, with 14 bases lying between them. The CDR3 is 16 residues long.

Concerning this clonotype itself: One end of the junction varies from germline; a read error may be responsible. V and J are TRBV7-9 and TRBJ1-2, with 9 nucleotides matching TRBD1. The germline V gene encodes CDR1 SEHNR and CDR2 FQNEAQ (reference sequence). CDR3 length equals 15 residues. For the CDR3, the DNA is TGTGCCAGCAGCTTAGCGCACAGGGGGCGTCATGGCTGCACCTTC. It translates to CASSLAHRGRHGCTF.

This clonotype was seen more than once but under ten times. This sequence joins TRBV7-6 and TRBJ1-3, with a weak D call TRBD1 (5 bases). Germline V gene lookup returns CDR1 SGHVS and CDR2 FNYEAQ. V was cut by 4 bases and J by 1 base, with 14 bases left in between. The CDR3 loop spans 16 amino acids. The CDR3 sequence: CASSSLWGRSGNTIYF. For the CDR3, the DNA is TGTGCCAGCAGCTCACTTTGGGGCAGGTCTGGAAACACCATATATTTT.

Of note for this clonotype: A read error may be the cause here, since a much bigger clone is one base away. This rearrangement joins TRBV15 to TRBJ2-7; no clear D. The CDR3 has 14 amino acids. Germline assignment: CDR1 LNHNV and CDR2 YYDKDF (reference sequence). The CDR3 is CATGRESTGLEQYF. As DNA, the CDR3 is TGTGCCACCGGCAGAGAGTCTACGGGTCTCGAGCAGTACTTC.

This clonotype was recorded many times. This chain joins TRBV20-1 and TRBJ1-1; TRBD1 aligns across 12 bases. After removal of 5 bases from V and 0 bases from J, the junction contained 4 bases not matched to a gene. CDR3 size: 15 residues. Germline CDR1 DFQATT, CDR2 SNEGSKA (reference sequence). This CDR3 reads CSARDRGRLNTEAFF. CDR3 DNA: TGCAGTGCTCGGGACAGGGGGCGATTGAACACTGAAGCTTTCTTT.

V usage is TRBV4-1 and J usage is TRBJ1-2; D is unclear. In germline, CDR1 is MGHRA, CDR2 YSYEKL. V was shortened by 0 bases and J by 8 bases, with 13 bases between the two germline ends. The CDR3 is 14 amino acids. CDR3 amino acids: CASSQDRMTNGYTF. The CDR3 nucleotides read TGCGCCAGCAGCCAAGATCGGATGACAAACGGCTACACCTTC.

This clonotype was counted once. CDR3 sequence (DNA): TGTGCCAGCAGGATCAGGTACGAGCAGTTCTTC. It encodes CASRIRYEQFF. This rearrangement joins TRBV5-8 to TRBJ2-7; D is unresolved. Gene TRBJ2-1 matches the end of the DNA better, so the J call may be wrong. Germline lookup yields CDR1 SGHTS and CDR2 YDEGEE. This CDR3 contains 11 residues.

V gene TRBV4-1 combines with J gene TRBJ1-1, with a possible D match to TRBD1 (6 bases). The germline CDR1 and CDR2 sequences are MGHRA and YSYEKL. The CDR3 extends over 16 amino acids. V shed 4 bases and J shed 0 bases, with 15 bases lying between them. CDR3 DNA: TGCGCCAGCAGCCGGGCGAGGGGGACTGTGAACACTGAAGCTTTCTTT. This codes for CASSRARGTVNTEAFF.

In regard to this clonotype: A much larger clone lies a single base off, so this may be a read error. The rearrangement joins TRBV20-1 to TRBJ1-2; 9 nucleotides match TRBD1. Germline values: CDR1 DFQATT, CDR2 SNEGSKA (reference sequence). This CDR3 is built from 14 residues. The trim removed 6 bases at V and 4 bases at J, leaving 9 bases unmatched. CDR3 protein: CSAAGVDRGYGYTF. Here the CDR3 DNA reads TGCAGTGCAGCTGGAGTGGACAGGGGCTATGGCTACACCTTC.

With regard to this clonotype: A much larger clone differs from this one at a single base, so this may be a read error. The rearrangement links TRBV6-2 or TRBV6-3 to TRBJ1-1; D not resolved. The CDR3 sequence is 15 residues long. CDR1 is MNHEY, CDR2 SVGEGT, per germline. V gave up 5 bases and J gave up 1 base, with 14 bases separating them. The CDR3 nucleotides are TGTGCCAGCAGTACGCGACAACGCCCGAACACTGAAGCTTTCTTT. It translates to CASSTRQRPNTEAFF.

This clonotype has a count of ten or more. The V and J genes are TRBV20-1 and TRBJ2-3, with 8 bases lining up with TRBD2. Trimming took 0 bases from V and 5 from J; bases not matched to a gene: 7. The CDR3 covers 15 residues. Germline CDR1 and CDR2: DFQATT and SNEGSKA (reference sequence). The CDR3, as DNA: TGCAGTGCTAGAGAGGACGGGAGGGCCGTAGATACGCAGTATTTT. It specifies CSAREDGRAVDTQYF.

For the CDR3, the DNA is TGCGCCAGCAGCCAAGATATGCCCTACGAGCAGTACTTC. Its protein product is CASSQDMPYEQYF. The chain has TRBV4-3 and TRBJ2-7; D ambiguous. Trimming cost V 0 bases and J 2 bases, with 5 bases left between them. Germline assignment: CDR1 LGHNA and CDR2 YSLEER. The CDR3 extends over 13 amino acids.